The rows below give T cell receptor beta chains drawn from one sample of a study of T cells expressing NK-cell markers. TCRdb re-called the 5' RACE reads, yielding one record per CDR3 amino acid sequence without DNA. This sample lists 140,000 to 150,000 distinct CDR3 sequences; its ten largest clones have 10% to 15%. The sequenced sample was blood T cells: a sorted CD56 or NKG2C T cell subset, CD4+ or CD8+ T cells, or bulk PBMC T cells (not recorded which). Receptors were obtained from a man between 18 and 35 years old in good health. CDR3s include the opening cysteine and the closing phenylalanine or tryptophan.

j_call | v_call | cdr3_aa
TRBJ1-4 | TRBV10-1 | CASSALSGTGDEKLFF
TRBJ2-1 | TRBV2 | CASRNGTTLYNEQFF
TRBJ2-3 | TRBV20-1 | CSARDLSTDTQYF
TRBJ2-1 | TRBV19 | CASSPGQGGPNEQFF
TRBJ2-7 | TRBV28 | CASTTARDRDEQYF
TRBJ2-1 | TRBV4-1 | CASSQGTGEKNEQFF
TRBJ2-2 | TRBV28 | CASSLRLADTGELFF
TRBJ2-7 | TRBV7-2 | CASSLEVASGTYEQYF
TRBJ2-2 | TRBV11-1 | CASSLDPPLAANTGELFF
TRBJ2-3 | TRBV10-3 | CAISAGGRTDTQYF
TRBJ2-5 | TRBV28 | CASSLERVAQETQYF
TRBJ2-1 | TRBV18 | CASSPSTGAHNEQFF
TRBJ2-1 | TRBV29-1 | CSELTSYNEQFF
TRBJ2-3 | TRBV7-3 | CASSLPGLAGSDTQYF
TRBJ2-3 | TRBV20-1 | CSSLNSGRATDTQYF
TRBJ2-2 | TRBV5-1 | CASSLRGDTGELFF
TRBJ2-2 | TRBV7-6 | CASSLGPAGGNTGELFF
TRBJ2-1 | TRBV7-9 | CASSLGPAGGGNEQFF
TRBJ2-7 | TRBV12-3/TRBV12-4 | CASKVEGRYEQYF
TRBJ2-7 | TRBV28 | CASSLEAGRGYEQYF
TRBJ1-5 | TRBV12-3/TRBV12-4 | CASSPFWTADFNQPQHF
TRBJ2-2 | TRBV7-3 | CASSLSTGNTGELFF
TRBJ1-6 | TRBV29-1 | CSVTGTGINSPLHF
TRBJ2-5 | TRBV4-1 | CASTVGLAGEETQYF
TRBJ1-1 | TRBV7-9 | CASSLLSAEAFF
TRBJ2-1 | TRBV27 | CASRPWGQDWNEQFF